The 7 T cell receptor beta chains presented below share a single source sample, sequenced in a study of immune evolution from preneoplasia to lung adenocarcinoma (dated by TCRdb to the early 2020s). The library came from the immunoSEQ multiplex PCR assay. In TCRdb, the immuneACCESS table is reduced to in-frame sequences with V and J assigned. These tables do not hold every clone; where another copy was compared, an unresolved V gene accounts for under half, and the others remain unexplained. In this sample the table shows roughly 5,000 clones, roughly four fifths of which occur a single time. The leading ten clones occupy about 10% of the sample. The specimen was FFPE normal lung tissue adjacent to the tumor. These receptors all stem from a person over 45 with lung adenocarcinoma.

V and J are TRBV5-1 and TRBJ2-7; D may be TRBD2 (5 bases). Germline CDR1 SGHRS, CDR2 YFSETQ. V gave up 0 bases and J gave up 11 bases, with 15 bases separating them. This CDR3 is 13 amino acids long. Written as DNA, the CDR3 is TGCGCCAGCAGCTTGGATGCGGCTTACGGGGAGTACTTC. It translates to CASSLDAAYGEYF.

The chain carries TRBV6-5 and TRBJ1-2; D may be TRBD1 (6 bases). This CDR3 has 14 residues. The ends were cut back, 6 bases at V and 8 bases at J, with 19 bases in the middle. Germline values: CDR1 MNHEY, CDR2 SVGAGI. CDR3 in DNA: TGTGCCAGCAGCCAGGACAGAGCTTATGGGGGCTACACCTTC. Translated, it gives CASSQDRAYGGYTF.

The V call is TRBV7-2, the J call TRBJ2-5, with 11 nucleotides matching TRBD1. V was clipped by 5 bases and J by 1 base; unmatched bases: 9. The CDR3 is 17 residues long. Germline loops: CDR1 SGHTA, CDR2 FQGNSA. The CDR3 DNA is TGTGCCAGCAGCGATGTGGGACAGGGGGTCCTCCAAGAGACCCAGTACTTC. It translates to CASSDVGQGVLQETQYF.

The J gene is TRBJ2-7, the V gene TRBV10-2; 8 nucleotides line up with TRBD2. J gave up 2 bases and V 7 bases, and 7 bases lay outside the gene matches. CDR3 length equals 14 residues. Germline loops: CDR1 WSHSY, CDR2 SAAADI. The CDR3 coding sequence is TGCGCCAGCACCCGAGCGGGAGCCCCCTACGAGCAGTACTTC. It translates to CASTRAGAPYEQYF.

This chain connects TRBV30 to TRBJ2-5; 8 nucleotides line up with TRBD1. CDR3 length: 15 residues. V lost 3 bases to trimming and J lost 6 bases; unmatched junction nucleotides: 12. Germline V CDR1 and CDR2: GTSNPN, SVGIG (reference sequence). The CDR3 loop is CAWSEGTGQFQTQYF. Here the CDR3 DNA reads TGTGCCTGGAGCGAGGGGACAGGCCAATTCCAGACCCAGTACTTC.

This sequence joins TRBV6-1 and TRBJ2-7; D unresolved. The CDR3 contains 11 residues. V was cut by 6 bases and J by 3 bases, with 6 bases left in between. Germline V gene data show CDR1 as MNHNS and CDR2 as SASEGT. The CDR3 nucleotides are TGTGCCAGCAGCACTTACTACGAGCAGTACTTC. Its translation is CASSTYYEQYF.

The chain is built from TRBV5-1 and TRBJ1-1; 8 bases are a match to TRBD1. Germline V gene sequence: CDR1 SGHRS, CDR2 YFSETQ. After removal of 5 bases from V and 2 bases from J, the junction contained 5 bases not matched to a gene. The CDR3 runs 14 residues. DNA for the CDR3: TGCGCCAGCAGTTCAGGACAGGGAAACACTGAAGCTTTCTTT. It yields the protein CASSSGQGNTEAFF.